This TCR beta chain was identified in a study of response to subunit inactivated influenza vaccine (dated by TCRdb to the late 2010s). Regarding the research as a whole: The study used deep quantitative T cell receptor repertoire profiling to track responses to a trivalent subunit inactivated influenza vaccine.

This clonotype was detected ten times or more. Its antigen is unknown. No clone much larger than this one lies a single base away; base qualities are absent. Study-wide findings and limitations: The authors suggested that each seasonal influenza vaccination may recruit only a limited number of new T cells.

The library was generated by RT-PCR. The sequencer listed for this sample is Illumina HiSeq 2500. TCRdb's own reprocessing of the public reads used fastp at Q25 and MiXCR and kept productive beta chains. Records with the same CDR3 protein are collapsed into one entry carrying the most frequent genes and DNA. The sample table records 610,000 or so distinct CDR3 sequences; roughly 15% of these occur just once. Clones ranked in the top ten supply 11% of the sample. The CDR3 runs 13 residues from the cysteine to the phenylalanine. The entry retains the CDR3 DNA only, 39 bases that are in frame from base 1. V is clipped by 6 bases and J by 3 bases, and the sequence between their germline boundaries is 11 bases long. CDR1 MNHEY and CDR2 SMNVEV are derived from the germline V gene (reference sequence).

Sequences were derived from PBMCs from blood, sampled about 12 days after vaccination. The receptor's source is a man aged 50 to 59 who received an inactivated influenza vaccine. Donor details come from another sample of the same person, matched by shared clones. The V and J segments used are TRBV27 and TRBJ1-2, with TRBD1 as a weak D call on 5 bases. The sequenced DNA: TGTGCCAGCAGCTTTGGGACGGACTATGGCTACACCTTC. Translated, it gives CASSFGTDYGYTF.